This T cell receptor (beta chain) was profiled in a study of blood T cell repertoires in COVID-19. In the study overall: The United States, Italy and Spain supplied acute and convalescent COVID-19 samples.

The V and J ends lost 0 bases and 7 bases, in that order; junction bases with no gene match: 5. Germline CDR1 LNHDA, CDR2 SQIVND (reference sequence). This CDR3 contains 17 residues. Repertoires were generated with immunoSEQ multiplex PCR, while TCRdb's copy carries only in-frame clones and drops some. Seen here are some 110,000 clones, around 90% observed once, and the top ten hold less than 6.5%. The TCR was taken from a human donor in a cohort sampled during active COVID-19. V gene TRBV19 combines with J gene TRBJ2-1; TRBD2 matches at 14 bases. The sequenced sample consisted of peripheral blood. The CDR3 nucleotides read TGTGCCAGTAGTATAGACCTCTGGACTAGCGGGGGGAATGAGCAGTTCTTC. Its translation: CASSIDLWTSGGNEQFF.